The text below deals with one TCR beta chain. The antigen is unknown. Data came from immunoSEQ multiplex PCR; TCRdb stores just in-frame clones and leaves some out. The sample holds about 46,000 clones, 65% to 85% seen once. The sample belongs to a study of PD-1 blockade in classical Hodgkin lymphoma. No patient escaped relapse after autologous stem cell transplantation, and brentuximab vedotin exposure varied. The study, taken as a whole, reports: What drove the repertoire differences, possibly disease activity or prior therapy, has not been defined. The study reported lower baseline TCR diversity in newly diagnosed patients than in healthy donors. Complete responders entered with baseline diversity on par with newly diagnosed patients, the results showed.

CDR3 size: 16 residues. Losses at the gene ends were 0 bases for V and 2 bases for J; bases not matched to a gene: 2. Germline assignment: CDR1 MNHEY and CDR2 SVGAGI. Sequencing was performed on peripheral blood mononuclear cells (PBMCs), taken at baseline. The source is a human donor with classical Hodgkin lymphoma. The rearrangement links TRBV6-5 to TRBJ2-7; TRBD2 aligns across 12 bases. The CDR3 sequence is CASSYSSSGRAYEQYF. The DNA of the CDR3 is TGTGCCAGCAGTTACTCGTCTAGCGGGAGGGCCTACGAGCAGTACTTC.